The rows below give T cell receptor beta chains drawn from one sample of a study of shared clonotypes between healthy human individuals. Only in-frame clones appear in the TCRdb table, and some are missing; sequencing was by immunoSEQ multiplex PCR. The sample lists approximately 95,000 clones, about 68% occurring once. Specimen: memory CD8+ T cells sorted from blood. These receptors were taken from a man between 25 and 39 years old in good health. Each CDR3 is given with its conserved first and last residue. D genes are given only for firm matches. Expanded clones are given a class, and other clones once, few, many or no size at all.

CDR3aa	CDR3nt	d_gene	abundance	v_gene	j_gene
CAISDPSQGSSYNEQFF	TGTGCCATCAGTGACCCATCGCAGGGGAGCTCCTACAATGAGCAGTTCTTC	-	once	TRBV10-3	TRBJ2-1
CAISDTPYNEQFF	TGTGCCATCAGTGACACCCCCTACAATGAGCAGTTCTTC	-	-	TRBV10-3	TRBJ2-1
CASQKGGHEQYF	TGTGCCAGCCAAAAGGGGGGCCACGAGCAGTACTTC	-	many	TRBV13	TRBJ2-7
CASRIRNQPQHF	TGTGCCAGCAGAATCAGAAATCAGCCCCAGCATTTT	-	-	TRBV28	TRBJ1-5
CASSLLVNEKLFF	TGTGCCAGCAGCCTCCTCGTTAATGAAAAACTGTTTTTT	-	-	TRBV7-2	TRBJ1-4
CASSPLFGGKPYEQYF	TGTGCCAGTAGCCCCCTCTTTGGGGGGAAGCCCTACGAGCAGTACTTC	-	-	TRBV19	TRBJ2-7
CASSPHTGTDTQYF	TGTGCCAGCAGCCCCCACACGGGCACAGATACGCAGTATTTT	-	once	TRBV9	TRBJ2-3
CASSQRTVSNQPQHF	TGCGCCAGCAGCCAAAGGACAGTCAGCAATCAGCCCCAGCATTTT	-	-	TRBV4-1	TRBJ1-5
CATSRVEGTGAYEQYF	TGTGCCACCAGCAGAGTGGAGGGGACAGGGGCCTACGAGCAGTACTTC	TRBD1	once	TRBV15	TRBJ2-7
CASTRQGYNEQFF	TGTGCCAGCACCAGGCAGGGGTACAATGAGCAGTTCTTC	-	-	TRBV4-2	TRBJ2-1
CASSFGQLQPQHF	TGTGCCAGCAGCTTTGGACAGTTACAGCCCCAGCATTTT	-	-	TRBV5-6	TRBJ1-5
CASSPDSSNEQFF	TGTGCCAGCAGCCCGGACTCCTCCAATGAGCAGTTCTTC	-	-	TRBV7-9	TRBJ2-1
CATSSTSGSYNEQFF	TGTGCCACCAGCAGCACTAGCGGGTCCTACAATGAGCAGTTCTTC	TRBD2	-	TRBV15	TRBJ2-1
CASSLGRDRVDGANVLTF	TGTGCCAGCAGCTTGGGCCGGGACAGGGTTGATGGGGCCAACGTCCTGACTTTC	TRBD1	-	TRBV5-6	TRBJ2-6
CAISESETGTDTQYF	TGTGCCATCAGTGAGTCTGAAACAGGCACAGATACGCAGTATTTT	-	few	TRBV10-3	TRBJ2-3
CASSFTGGGTGELFF	TGTGCCAGCAGTTTTACAGGCGGGGGGACCGGGGAGCTGTTTTTT	TRBD2	-	TRBV7-9	TRBJ2-2